This is a list of T cell receptor beta chains from one sample in a study of CD8 T cells in Susac syndrome. TCRdb independently ran MiXCR on the immunoSEQ multiplex PCR reads; one entry per CDR3 protein. The sample lists 150,000 to 200,000 distinct CDR3 sequences; approximately 94% were seen once. Sequenced sample: CD4+ T cells from PBMCs. These receptors all come from a human donor in good health. Both conserved end residues are part of each CDR3. The order of the fields is J gene, D gene, V gene, clone size, CDR3 protein, CDR3 DNA. D genes are given only for firm matches. A row's size may be missing; if present it is once, few, many or a size class.

j_call: TRBJ1-2
d_call: NA
v_call: TRBV12-3/TRBV12-4
clone_size: NA
cdr3_aa: CASSLRVRLPVSGYTF
cdr3_nt: TGTGCCAGCAGTTTGCGGGTGAGGCTACCCGTCAGTGGCTACACCTTC

j_call: TRBJ1-2
d_call: NA
v_call: TRBV29-1
clone_size: NA
cdr3_aa: CSVATDRNLYGYTF
cdr3_nt: TGCAGCGTTGCCACAGACAGAAACCTCTATGGCTACACCTTC

j_call: TRBJ2-5
d_call: TRBD1
v_call: TRBV19
clone_size: NA
cdr3_aa: CASSRTGELQETQYF
cdr3_nt: TGTGCCAGTAGTCGGACAGGGGAGCTACAAGAGACCCAGTACTTC

j_call: TRBJ1-1
d_call: TRBD1
v_call: TRBV6-6
clone_size: NA
cdr3_aa: CASSRGQLNTEAFF
cdr3_nt: TGTGCCAGCAGTCGGGGACAGTTGAACACTGAAGCTTTCTTT

j_call: TRBJ1-2
d_call: NA
v_call: TRBV5-1
clone_size: NA
cdr3_aa: CASSRTEGYGYTF
cdr3_nt: TGCGCCAGCAGCCGGACAGAGGGCTATGGCTACACCTTC

j_call: TRBJ2-2
d_call: TRBD2
v_call: TRBV12-3/TRBV12-4
clone_size: NA
cdr3_aa: CASSFSLAGTNTGELFF
cdr3_nt: TGTGCCAGCAGTTTCAGCCTAGCGGGAACGAACACCGGGGAGCTGTTTTTT

j_call: TRBJ2-3
d_call: NA
v_call: TRBV19
clone_size: NA
cdr3_aa: CASGNVAYTDTQYF
cdr3_nt: TGTGCCAGTGGTAATGTAGCGTATACAGATACGCAGTATTTT

j_call: TRBJ2-3
d_call: NA
v_call: TRBV20-1
clone_size: NA
cdr3_aa: CSELTGGTDTQYF
cdr3_nt: TGCAGTGAATTGACGGGGGGCACAGATACGCAGTATTTT

j_call: TRBJ1-1
d_call: NA
v_call: TRBV29-1
clone_size: once
cdr3_aa: CSVVDARNTEAFF
cdr3_nt: TGCAGCGTAGTGGACGCCAGGAACACTGAAGCTTTCTTT

j_call: TRBJ2-7
d_call: NA
v_call: TRBV6-2/TRBV6-3
clone_size: NA
cdr3_aa: CASSYPQTGRTAEQYF
cdr3_nt: TGTGCCAGCAGTTACCCCCAGACGGGCCGGACGGCCGAGCAGTACTTC

j_call: TRBJ1-2
d_call: NA
v_call: TRBV7-9
clone_size: NA
cdr3_aa: CASSIGTSYGYTF
cdr3_nt: TGTGCCAGCAGCATAGGGACCAGCTATGGCTACACCTTC

j_call: TRBJ2-3
d_call: NA
v_call: TRBV7-2
clone_size: NA
cdr3_aa: CASSSPWLDTQYF
cdr3_nt: TGTGCCAGCAGCTCCCCCTGGTTGGATACGCAGTATTTT

j_call: TRBJ1-4
d_call: NA
v_call: TRBV5-1
clone_size: NA
cdr3_aa: CASSLGVTVNEKLFF
cdr3_nt: TGCGCCAGCAGCTTGGGTGTGACTGTTAATGAAAAACTGTTTTTT

j_call: TRBJ2-5
d_call: NA
v_call: TRBV7-9
clone_size: NA
cdr3_aa: CASSPRLQPTRQETQYF
cdr3_nt: TGTGCCAGCAGCCCGAGGCTTCAGCCCACACGCCAAGAGACCCAGTACTTC

j_call: TRBJ1-6
d_call: TRBD1
v_call: TRBV27
clone_size: NA
cdr3_aa: CASSDRDSPKTLHF
cdr3_nt: TGTGCCAGCAGTGATCGGGACAGCCCGAAGACCCTCCACTTT

j_call: TRBJ1-2
d_call: NA
v_call: TRBV27
clone_size: NA
cdr3_aa: CASSLYGSSYGYTF
cdr3_nt: TGTGCCAGCAGTTTATATGGTAGCTCCTATGGCTACACCTTC

j_call: TRBJ1-1
d_call: TRBD1
v_call: TRBV12-3/TRBV12-4
clone_size: NA
cdr3_aa: CASSLRQGASEAFF
cdr3_nt: TGTGCCAGCAGTTTAAGACAGGGGGCTTCCGAAGCTTTCTTT

j_call: TRBJ2-5
d_call: TRBD1
v_call: TRBV10-3
clone_size: NA
cdr3_aa: CAISESRGGASQPQETQYF
cdr3_nt: TGTGCCATCAGTGAATCCAGAGGGGGCGCCAGCCAGCCCCAAGAGACCCAGTACTTC

j_call: TRBJ1-3
d_call: NA
v_call: TRBV6-1
clone_size: NA
cdr3_aa: CASSGIGSSGNTIYF
cdr3_nt: TGTGCCAGCAGTGGGATAGGCAGCTCTGGAAACACCATATATTTT

j_call: TRBJ2-3
d_call: NA
v_call: TRBV6-1
clone_size: NA
cdr3_aa: CASSGFDTQYF
cdr3_nt: TGTGCCAGCAGTGGATTCGACACGCAGTATTTT

j_call: TRBJ2-2
d_call: TRBD1
v_call: TRBV19
clone_size: NA
cdr3_aa: CASSTDRGAGELFF
cdr3_nt: TGTGCCAGTAGTACTGACAGGGGCGCTGGGGAGCTGTTTTTT

j_call: TRBJ1-1
d_call: NA
v_call: TRBV7-9
clone_size: NA
cdr3_aa: CASSPPRGQAETEAFF
cdr3_nt: TGTGCCAGCAGCCCTCCTCGGGGACAAGCGGAGACTGAAGCTTTCTTT

j_call: TRBJ2-1
d_call: NA
v_call: TRBV5-6
clone_size: once
cdr3_aa: CASSSMVRAEQFF
cdr3_nt: TGTGCCAGCAGCTCGATGGTACGTGCTGAGCAGTTCTTC

j_call: TRBJ2-1
d_call: NA
v_call: TRBV5-6
clone_size: NA
cdr3_aa: CASSPTSGEQFF
cdr3_nt: TGTGCCAGCAGCCCTACGTCGGGGGAGCAGTTCTTC

j_call: TRBJ2-3
d_call: NA
v_call: TRBV14
clone_size: NA
cdr3_aa: CASSQGSLQYF
cdr3_nt: TGTGCCAGCAGCCAAGGATCCCTCCAGTATTTT

j_call: TRBJ1-1
d_call: NA
v_call: TRBV7-7
clone_size: NA
cdr3_aa: CASSPQLGNTEAFF
cdr3_nt: TGTGCTAGCAGTCCACAGCTAGGGAACACTGAAGCTTTCTTT